A selection of T cell receptor beta chains follows, all from one sample in a study of shared clonotypes between healthy human individuals. The method was immunoSEQ multiplex PCR; TCRdb's version includes in-frame clones alone and lacks a portion of them. The repertoire has about 2.1 million clones, 80% to 95% of them found once; the top ten carry approximately 1.7%. The sequencing sample was made of naive CD8+ T cells from PBMCs. Receptor source: a man younger than 35 in good health. Some clones in this sample may be carry-over from other donors' samples. Each CDR3 is given with its conserved first and last residue. The D gene is left open where the match is weak. Clone size, where shown, is once, few, many, or a class for clones that have expanded.

d_call: .
clone_size: .
j_call: TRBJ2-1
v_call: TRBV25-1
cdr3_nt: TGTGCCAGCAGTGAATCGTGGCAGGGTAATGAGCAGTTCTTC
cdr3_aa: CASSESWQGNEQFF

d_call: TRBD2
clone_size: .
j_call: TRBJ2-1
v_call: TRBV29-1
cdr3_nt: TGCAGCGCACCGGGACTAGCGAACTACAATGAGCAGTTCTTC
cdr3_aa: CSAPGLANYNEQFF

d_call: .
clone_size: .
j_call: TRBJ1-3
v_call: TRBV9
cdr3_nt: TGTGCCAGCAGCGTAGCCCCAGGGGCCGGAAACACCATATATTTT
cdr3_aa: CASSVAPGAGNTIYF

d_call: .
clone_size: .
j_call: TRBJ1-5
v_call: TRBV12-1
cdr3_nt: TGTGCCAGCAGGGAACGAGATCAGTCCGATCAGCCCCAGCATTTT
cdr3_aa: CASRERDQSDQPQHF

d_call: .
clone_size: .
j_call: TRBJ2-1
v_call: TRBV2
cdr3_nt: TGTGCCAGCGGGTTCCGATTCTACAATGAGCAGTTCTTC
cdr3_aa: CASGFRFYNEQFF

d_call: .
clone_size: .
j_call: TRBJ2-3
v_call: TRBV7-9
cdr3_nt: TGTGCCAGCAGCTTAGATCTAGCAATCGCAACAGATACGCAGTATTTT
cdr3_aa: CASSLDLAIATDTQYF

d_call: TRBD2
clone_size: once
j_call: TRBJ2-5
v_call: TRBV28
cdr3_nt: TGTGCCAGCAGTTTTTTAGGCGGGAGGTATCCAGAGACCCAGTACTTC
cdr3_aa: CASSFLGGRYPETQYF

d_call: .
clone_size: .
j_call: TRBJ1-4
v_call: TRBV13
cdr3_nt: TGTGCCAGCAGTGGCACAGGGAATAGTGAAAAACTGTTTTTT
cdr3_aa: CASSGTGNSEKLFF

d_call: .
clone_size: .
j_call: TRBJ2-6
v_call: TRBV27
cdr3_nt: TGTGCCAGCAGCTTCGTATCCTCTCTGGGGGCCAACGTCCTGACTTTC
cdr3_aa: CASSFVSSLGANVLTF

d_call: .
clone_size: .
j_call: TRBJ2-5
v_call: TRBV27
cdr3_nt: TGTGCCAGCAGTCCCAAACGTCAAGAGACCCAGTACTTC
cdr3_aa: CASSPKRQETQYF

d_call: .
clone_size: .
j_call: TRBJ2-7
v_call: TRBV18
cdr3_nt: TGTGCCAGCTCACCAGACCGGGGGAACTACGAGCAGTACTTC
cdr3_aa: CASSPDRGNYEQYF

d_call: .
clone_size: once
j_call: TRBJ2-7
v_call: TRBV28
cdr3_nt: TGTGCCAGCAGTCGGACGGTGACCTACGAGCAGTACTTC
cdr3_aa: CASSRTVTYEQYF

d_call: .
clone_size: .
j_call: TRBJ1-5
v_call: TRBV27
cdr3_nt: TGTGCCAGCAGTTTAGAACAGCCGCATAGCAATCAGCCCCAGCATTTT
cdr3_aa: CASSLEQPHSNQPQHF

d_call: TRBD2
clone_size: .
j_call: TRBJ2-2
v_call: TRBV2
cdr3_nt: TGTGCCAGCAGTGAAGTCTTAGCGGGAGGGTCGGGGGAGCTGTTTTTT
cdr3_aa: CASSEVLAGGSGELFF

d_call: TRBD1
clone_size: .
j_call: TRBJ2-7
v_call: TRBV6-5
cdr3_nt: TGTGCCAGCAGTTACTTACAGGGGGACTACGAGCAGTACTTC
cdr3_aa: CASSYLQGDYEQYF

d_call: .
clone_size: once
j_call: TRBJ1-5
v_call: TRBV28
cdr3_nt: TGTGCCAGCAGTTCCCACAGGGATAGCAATCAGCCCCAGCATTTT
cdr3_aa: CASSSHRDSNQPQHF

d_call: .
clone_size: .
j_call: TRBJ2-3
v_call: TRBV10-3
cdr3_nt: TGTGCCATCAGTGAGTCCGCGGCCACAGATACGCAGTATTTT
cdr3_aa: CAISESAATDTQYF

d_call: TRBD1
clone_size: once
j_call: TRBJ1-1
v_call: TRBV19
cdr3_nt: TGTGCCGTACAGGGGGCTGGCACTGAAGCTTTCTTT
cdr3_aa: CAVQGAGTEAFF

d_call: TRBD2
clone_size: .
j_call: TRBJ2-7
v_call: TRBV9
cdr3_nt: TGTGCCAGCAGCGTAAGAACTAGCGGGACCACCTACGAGCAGTACTTC
cdr3_aa: CASSVRTSGTTYEQYF

d_call: .
clone_size: .
j_call: TRBJ2-5
v_call: TRBV2
cdr3_nt: TGTGCCAGCTCGACGCTGGGGGAGACCCAGTACTTC
cdr3_aa: CASSTLGETQYF

d_call: TRBD2
clone_size: .
j_call: TRBJ2-3
v_call: TRBV4-2
cdr3_nt: TGTGCCAGCAGAGGGATTCTTGGCGGGAGTCAGACAGATACGCAGTATTTT
cdr3_aa: CASRGILGGSQTDTQYF

d_call: .
clone_size: .
j_call: TRBJ2-2
v_call: TRBV9
cdr3_nt: TGTGCCAGCAGAATAGGAGACACCGGGGAGCTGTTTTTT
cdr3_aa: CASRIGDTGELFF

d_call: .
clone_size: .
j_call: TRBJ1-1
v_call: TRBV30
cdr3_nt: TGTGCCTGGAGTGCTGGGGGAGAAGCTTTCTTT
cdr3_aa: CAWSAGGEAFF

d_call: .
clone_size: .
j_call: TRBJ2-7
v_call: TRBV6-5
cdr3_nt: TGTGCCAGCAGTTACTCAGCAGGGTTTGACGAGCAGTACTTC
cdr3_aa: CASSYSAGFDEQYF

d_call: .
clone_size: .
j_call: TRBJ1-1
v_call: TRBV4-1
cdr3_nt: TGCGCCAGCAGCGAGTGGACAGCTAACACTGAAGCTTTCTTT
cdr3_aa: CASSEWTANTEAFF

d_call: TRBD1
clone_size: .
j_call: TRBJ2-7
v_call: TRBV9
cdr3_nt: TGTGCCAGCAGCCCAACCGGGACAGGGTCCCACGAGCAGTACTTC
cdr3_aa: CASSPTGTGSHEQYF

d_call: .
clone_size: once
j_call: TRBJ2-3
v_call: TRBV6-4
cdr3_nt: TGTGCCAGCAGCCTAGGGTGGGCTAGCACAGATACGCAGTATTTT
cdr3_aa: CASSLGWASTDTQYF

d_call: .
clone_size: .
j_call: TRBJ2-2
v_call: TRBV7-9
cdr3_nt: TGTGCCAGCAGCTTCGACCAGGGCGCGAACACCGGGGAGCTGTTTTTT
cdr3_aa: CASSFDQGANTGELFF